This T cell receptor beta chain emerged from a study of kidney transplant recipient with SARS-CoV-2 infection. V gave up 8 bases and J gave up 8 bases, with 15 bases separating them. The CDR3 extends over 12 amino acids. CDR1 and CDR2 (germline): MNHEY, SVGAGI. As to this clonotype: This sequence may be a read error, since a much larger clone differs from it by one base.

From the reads, TCRdb called clonotypes with MiXCR, one entry per CDR3 protein. In the table there are 200,000 to 300,000 distinct CDR3 sequences, less than 35% of which are singletons. The specimen comprised a blood sample, sampled at baseline and around day 120 from a kidney transplant recipient. This chain joins TRBV6-5 and TRBJ1-2, with D uncertain. This clonotype was obtained from a male patient aged 30 to 40 who had COVID-19 and was a kidney transplant recipient. Some of these T cells may belong to the graft donor. CDR3 sequence reads: CASGRRKRGYTF. The CDR3 nucleotides read TGTGCCAGCGGTCGGCGGAAGAGAGGCTACACCTTC.